This entry lists 23 T cell receptor beta chains sequenced from one sample in a study of blood T cell repertoires in COVID-19. Repertoires were generated with immunoSEQ multiplex PCR, while TCRdb's copy carries only in-frame clones and drops some. In the table there are under 200,000 clones, 86% of which are singletons. Sequencing was performed on peripheral blood. The origin of the receptors is a man in his fifties or sixties with acute or convalescent COVID-19.

This chain joins TRBV28 and TRBJ1-2; the D is unclear. Germline values: CDR1 MDHEN, CDR2 SYDVKM. This CDR3 is built from 14 residues. Trimming removed 5 bases at V and 0 bases at J, with 10 bases between. Here the CDR3 reads CASSVPGPNYGYTF. DNA of the CDR3: TGTGCCAGCAGTGTTCCGGGTCCTAACTATGGCTACACCTTC.

The V gene is TRBV6-6, the J gene TRBJ1-2; no clear D. CDR1 and CDR2 (germline): MNHNY, SVGAGI (reference sequence). CDR3 length: 13 amino acids. V was clipped by 7 bases and J by 4 bases, with 13 bases between them. The CDR3: CASTTDVVYGYTF. In DNA, the CDR3 is TGTGCCAGCACCACAGACGTGGTCTATGGCTACACCTTC.

In DNA, the CDR3 is TGCAGCGGAAAGACAGGGGGTCGAAACACCATATATTTT. Encoded protein: CSGKTGGRNTIYF. The chain is built from TRBV29-1 and TRBJ1-3; 9 positions agree with TRBD1. Germline CDR1 reads SQVTM; CDR2 reads ANQGSEA. The CDR3 consists of 13 residues. Trimming removed 7 bases from V and 5 bases from J; junction bases left unmatched: 6.

V is TRBV4-1 and J is TRBJ2-7, with 7 bases aligning to TRBD1. Per the germline V gene, CDR1 is MGHRA and CDR2 is YSYEKL. The CDR3 spans 15 residues. The junction had 7 bases not matched to a gene; V was cut back by 3 bases and J by 2 bases. CDR3 DNA: TGCGCCAGCAGCCAGGATCCGGGACAGACCTACGAGCAGTACTTC. Translating it yields CASSQDPGQTYEQYF.

The CDR3 sequence: CAISAGLATDTQYF. The DNA for the CDR3 is TGTGCCATCAGTGCCGGTCTAGCGACAGATACGCAGTATTTT. The chain couples TRBV10-3 to TRBJ2-3; D may be TRBD2 (6 bases). V was clipped by 4 bases and J by 3 bases, with 11 bases between them. The CDR3 length is 14 residues. Germline-derived CDR1 and CDR2 are ENHRY and SYGVKD.

V gene TRBV30 combines with J gene TRBJ2-4; possible D gene TRBD1, 6 bases. The CDR3 totals 15 residues. Germline CDR1 and CDR2: GTSNPN and SVGIG (reference sequence). V was clipped by 0 bases and J by 4 bases, with 13 bases between them. CDR3 sequence reads: CAWSVRTGQKNIQYF. The CDR3 nucleotides are TGTGCCTGGAGTGTACGAACAGGACAGAAAAACATTCAGTACTTC.

The J gene is TRBJ2-1, the V gene TRBV28; perhaps TRBD2 as D (7 bases). This CDR3 spans 16 amino acids. The germline V gene has CDR1 MDHEN and CDR2 SYDVKM. Trimming stripped 6 bases from V and 1 base from J, with 16 bases between. The CDR3 protein is CASSSSGGQSYNEQFF. The DNA of the CDR3 is TGTGCCAGCAGCTCCTCGGGGGGACAATCCTACAATGAGCAGTTCTTC.

The DNA for the CDR3 is TGTGCCAGCACCCCAGGGAATTATGAGCAGTTCTTC. Encoded protein: CASTPGNYEQFF. The chain carries TRBV7-9 and TRBJ2-1; a possible D gene is TRBD1 (5 bases). V was shortened by 7 bases and J by 8 bases, with 12 bases between the two germline ends. The CDR3 sequence is 12 residues long. Per germline, CDR1 SEHNR and CDR2 FQNEAQ (reference sequence).

The rearrangement links TRBV6-1 to TRBJ2-7; a weak D match, TRBD2 (7 bases). This CDR3 is 13 amino acids long. Germline loops: CDR1 MNHNS, CDR2 SASEGT. Trimming removed 2 bases at V and 6 bases at J, with 11 bases between. CDR3 sequence: CASSERGGLEQYF. The CDR3 nucleotides read TGTGCCAGCAGTGAAAGGGGGGGGCTCGAGCAGTACTTC.

About this clone itself: Distinct nucleotide sequences in the sample also encode this CDR3. This sequence joins TRBV6-5 and TRBJ2-7, with D possibly matching TRBD1 (6 bases). This CDR3 is built from 13 residues. The V gene lost 2 bases and the J gene lost 3 bases, with 8 bases spanning the gap. Germline CDR1 and CDR2: MNHEY and SVGAGI. The CDR3 region has the DNA TGTGCCAGCAGTTACCGAGGGGGCTACGAGCAGTACTTC. Amino acids: CASSYRGGYEQYF.

The chain employs TRBV3-1 (or the pseudogene TRBV3-2) and TRBJ2-6; 9 nucleotides agree with TRBD1. Per the germline V gene, CDR1 is LGHDT and CDR2 is YNNKEL (reference sequence). The CDR3 contains 15 residues. V was clipped by 8 bases and J by 4 bases; unmatched bases: 6. The CDR3: CASAYRGPGANVLTF. DNA of the CDR3: TGTGCCAGCGCTTACAGGGGGCCCGGGGCCAACGTCCTGACTTTC.

The gene calls are TRBV7-2 and TRBJ1-2, with TRBD1 identical over 8 bases. The CDR3 sequence is 18 residues long. Per germline, CDR1 SGHTA and CDR2 FQGNSA. Trimming cost V 4 bases and J 4 bases; bases outside gene matches: 17. The CDR3 is CASSSPRTGQGLFYGYTF. The CDR3 region has the DNA TGTGCCAGCAGCTCTCCCCGTACCGGACAGGGCCTTTTCTATGGCTACACCTTC.

The CDR3 is CASSVEAGTQYF. The CDR3 coding sequence is TGTGCCAGCAGCGTAGAGGCGGGTACGCAGTATTTT. V usage is TRBV9 and J usage is TRBJ2-3; D is possibly TRBD2 (5 bases). The V end was cut by 0 bases, the J end by 8 bases, with 7 bases between. Looked up from germline, CDR1 is SGDLS and CDR2 is YYNGEE. The length of the CDR3 is 12 residues.

The chain has TRBV29-1 and TRBJ2-7, with D possibly TRBD1 on 7 matching bases. The CDR3 sequence is 13 residues long. Trimming removed 2 bases at V and 2 bases at J, with 10 bases between. Per the germline V gene, CDR1 is SQVTM and CDR2 is ANQGSEA. The CDR3 loop reads CSVEQGGTYEQYF. CDR3 nucleotide sequence: TGCAGCGTTGAACAGGGGGGTACCTACGAGCAGTACTTC.

This chain uses TRBV24-1 with TRBJ2-1; 8 bases map to TRBD2. The CDR3 has 16 amino acids. Trimming at V came to 2 bases and at J to 1 base, leaving 3 bases not matched to a gene. From germline, CDR1 is KGHDR and CDR2 SFDVKD. The CDR3 region is CATSDSGLGSYNEQFF. The CDR3 nucleotides are TGTGCCACCAGTGATTCGGGACTAGGGTCCTACAATGAGCAGTTCTTC.

The chain joins TRBV3-1 (or the pseudogene TRBV3-2) to TRBJ2-6, with D tentatively TRBD1 (5 bases). The CDR3 is made up of 16 amino acids. Trimming shortened V by 3 bases and J by 0 bases, and 9 bases separated the two germline ends. CDR1 is LGHDT, CDR2 YNNKEL, per germline (reference sequence). The CDR3, as DNA: TGTGCCAGCAGCCACCGACAGACCTCTGGGGCCAACGTCCTGACTTTC. Residues: CASSHRQTSGANVLTF.

The gene calls are TRBV3-1 (or the pseudogene TRBV3-2) and TRBJ2-5; 12 bases fit TRBD2. The CDR3 has 17 residues. The V and J ends lost 6 bases and 5 bases, in that order; junction bases with no gene match: 13. Germline CDR1 LGHDT, CDR2 YNNKEL (reference sequence). For the CDR3, the DNA is TGTGCCAGCAGGACGACACGGACTAGCGGGGAGCGGGAGACCCAGTACTTC. As protein: CASRTTRTSGERETQYF.

On this clone itself: Other DNA sequences in this specimen translate into the identical CDR3. DNA for the CDR3: TGTGCCAGCAGCGTGACGGGGAAAGGGCGTTCGAACACCGGGGAGCTGTTTTTT. Its protein product is CASSVTGKGRSNTGELFF. V usage is TRBV9 and J usage is TRBJ2-2; a possible D gene is TRBD2 (5 bases). CDR1 and CDR2 from the germline V gene are SGDLS and YYNGEE. This CDR3 comprises 18 residues. V lost 2 bases, J lost 0 bases, and 17 bases lay in between.

This chain connects TRBV9 to TRBJ2-1, with 12 bases matching TRBD2. After removal of 3 bases from V and 4 bases from J, the junction contained 8 bases not matched to a gene. The length of the CDR3 is 17 residues. Looked up from germline, CDR1 is SGDLS and CDR2 is YYNGEE. The CDR3 region has the DNA TGTGCCAGCAGCGACCCGACTAGCGGGAGTGGTTACAATGAGCAGTTCTTC. Amino acid sequence: CASSDPTSGSGYNEQFF.

The rearrangement uses TRBV7-8 and TRBJ2-3, with TRBD2 matching 7 bases. Germline assignment: CDR1 SGHVS and CDR2 FQNEAQ. CDR3 size: 14 residues. Losses at the gene ends were 2 bases for V and 7 bases for J; bases not matched to a gene: 6. CDR3 region: CASSLLAGANTQYF. The CDR3 bases are TGTGCCAGCAGCTTATTGGCGGGAGCAAATACGCAGTATTTT. Full variable domain (rest looked up from reference TRBV7-8 and TRBJ2-3): GAGVSQSPRYKVAKRGQDVALRCDPISGHVSLFWYQQALGQGPEFLTYFQNEAQLDKSGLPSDRFFAERPEGSVSTLKIQRTQQEDSAVYLCASSLLAGANTQYFGPGTRLTVL.

J is TRBJ1-5 and V is TRBV15, with a tentative D call TRBD1 (5 bases). The CDR3 covers 13 residues. V was trimmed by 4 bases and J by 9 bases, leaving 13 bases between them. Germline V gene data show CDR1 as LNHNV and CDR2 as YYDKDF (reference sequence). Here the CDR3 DNA reads TGTGCCACCAGCAAGGAACAGGAACGGCCCCAGCATTTT. Translating it yields CATSKEQERPQHF.

J is TRBJ1-5 and V is TRBV28, with 10 bases aligning to TRBD1. Germline CDR1 and CDR2: MDHEN and SYDVKM. This CDR3 region has 16 residues. Trimming took 4 bases from V and 4 from J; bases not matched to a gene: 7. CDR3 residues: CASSSGQGLRNQPQHF. The CDR3 bases are TGTGCCAGCAGTTCGGGACAGGGGTTAAGGAATCAGCCCCAGCATTTT.

The rearrangement uses TRBV2 and TRBJ1-2; possible D gene TRBD1, 6 bases. Trimming left V 1 base short and J 5 bases short, with 17 bases between. Looked up from germline, CDR1 is SNHLY and CDR2 is FYNNEI. The CDR3 loop spans 16 amino acids. The CDR3 protein is CASSEVSGTPRYGYTF. CDR3 coding DNA: TGTGCCAGCAGTGAAGTTTCTGGGACACCACGTTATGGCTACACCTTC.